This T cell receptor (beta chain) comes out of a study of CXCR3-negative and CXCR3-positive naive CD8 T cells (dated by TCRdb to about 2019). A note on the overall study: In total, about 150 million TRB reads were obtained, corresponding to roughly 1.5 +/- 0.3 million reads per library. The TRBV-TRBJ cluster analysis covered naive subsets from five or six donors and memory cells from 3 donors. Diversity and physicochemical repertoire analyses covered some eleven donors pooled from two independent experiments. Findings and caveats that apply to the study as a whole: Repertoire diversity was comparably high in both naive subsets but much lower in memory CD8+ T cells. Compared with CXCR3-negative naive cells, CXCR3-positive naive cells had TRB CDR3s with higher hydrophobicity (lower Kidera factor 4), lower energy, and higher strength and volume indices. Because surface CD5, which is linked to self-reactivity in mice, was comparable between the naive subsets, TCR interaction strength was also inferred from TRB CDR3 physicochemical properties. Freshly isolated PBMCs were used for most assays because CXCR3 expression partially decreased after cryopreservation. Naive CXCR3-negative and CXCR3-positive cells from the same donor showed similar TRBV-TRBJ usage, whereas memory cells showed distinct patterns.

Each CD8+ T cell subset was flow-sorted in triplicate, with over 250,000 cells per subset placed directly into RLT lysis buffer. To exclude memory contaminants, naive CD8+ T cells were stringently defined as CD45RO-CCR7+CD27+CD95-. Standard density gradient centrifugation was used to isolate peripheral blood mononuclear cells from buffy coats. A FACSAria III was used to flow-sort naive CXCR3-negative and CXCR3-positive CD8+ T cells. An RNeasy Mini Kit was used to extract total RNA from the sorted cells. Points on this clonotype: Which antigen it targets is not known.

The sequencer listed for this sample is NextSeq 550. The Human TCR Profiling Kit (MiLaboratory) was used to make UMI-labeled 5' RACE TRB cDNA libraries. The full amount of extracted RNA was used for cDNA synthesis, and the full amount of resulting cDNA was used for PCR amplification. Libraries were prepared in parallel using an identical number of PCR cycles. Per the original workflow: With a requirement of at least two reads per UMI, MIGEC and MiXCR extracted about 52,000 +/- 9,100 unique UMI-labeled TRB cDNA molecules per library. Each library averaged about 37,000 +/- 9,700 functional in-frame TRB CDR3 nucleotide clonotypes without stop codons. After downsampling to 5000 UMI-labeled TRB molecules per sample, diversity metrics such as normalized Shannon-Wiener and Chao1 were calculated in VDJtools. VDJtools was used to calculate clonotype-size-weighted physicochemical properties of the central five CDR3 residues, namely interaction energy, strength, volume and Kidera factor 4. TCRdb reprocessed the reads, reporting each CDR3 protein sequence once and no DNA. TCRdb, rather than the study authors, made the V and J calls. This specimen's table enumerates approximately 59,000 distinct CDR3 sequences. The ten largest clones represent about 0.71% of the sample.

Sequenced input: naive CXCR3+ CD8+ T cells from blood. The sample's cell subset or site label, in plain terms: CD45RO-CCR7+CD27+CD95- naive CD8+ T cells expressing CXCR3 (TNR3+). The receptor was derived from a human donor in good health. Some clones in this sample may be carry-over from other donors' samples.

The CDR3 sequence is CASSQDMGLNYGYTF. Recombination linked TRBV3-1 to TRBJ1-2; the D gene TCRdb calls, TRBD1, cannot be checked with no DNA. Spanning cysteine to phenylalanine, the CDR3 consists of 15 amino acids. The protein alone is recorded here. CDR1 and CDR2 were assigned from the germline V gene (reference sequence) as LGHDT and YNNKEL. Extended through the reference TRBV3-1 and TRBJ1-2 proteins, this CDR3 yields the full variable domain: DTAVSQTPKYLVTQMGNDKSIKCEQNLGHDTMYWYKQDSKKFLKIMFSYNNKELIINETVPNRFSPKSPDKAHLNLHINSLELGDSAVYFCASSQDMGLNYGYTFGSGTRLTVV.